This TCR beta chain comes out of a study of T-cell reconstitution after alpha-beta-depleted transplantation in children. This clonotype was seen a few times. Germline V gene lookup returns CDR1 SGDLS and CDR2 YYNGEE. There are 16 residues in the CDR3. Trimming cost V 3 bases and J 0 bases, with 12 bases left between them. The library targeted TCRbeta and was prepared with unique molecular identifiers. TCRdb analysed the PCR reads with MiXCR anew, one entry per CDR3 protein. The table shows about 250,000 distinct CDR3 sequences, with about 24% occurring only once. V is TRBV9 and J is TRBJ2-2, with D possibly matching TRBD1 (5 bases). Sequencing used PBMCs, mostly from graft donor cells, obtained 360 days after TCRalphabeta/CD19-depleted stem cell transplant. The sequence was obtained from a female patient aged 2-9 years who had a stem cell transplant for congenital amegakaryocytic thrombocytopenia, so the T cells may come from the graft donor. The CDR3 spells CASSDTGFANTGELFF. The DNA for the CDR3 is TGTGCCAGCAGCGATACAGGTTTCGCGAACACCGGGGAGCTGTTTTTT. Combining the CDR3 with reference TRBV9 and TRBJ2-2 gives the whole variable domain DSGVTQTPKHLITATGQRVTLRCSPRSGDLSVYWYQQSLDQGLQFLIQYYNGEERAKGNILERFSAQQFPDLHSELNLSSLELGDSALYFCASSDTGFANTGELFFGEGSRLTVL.